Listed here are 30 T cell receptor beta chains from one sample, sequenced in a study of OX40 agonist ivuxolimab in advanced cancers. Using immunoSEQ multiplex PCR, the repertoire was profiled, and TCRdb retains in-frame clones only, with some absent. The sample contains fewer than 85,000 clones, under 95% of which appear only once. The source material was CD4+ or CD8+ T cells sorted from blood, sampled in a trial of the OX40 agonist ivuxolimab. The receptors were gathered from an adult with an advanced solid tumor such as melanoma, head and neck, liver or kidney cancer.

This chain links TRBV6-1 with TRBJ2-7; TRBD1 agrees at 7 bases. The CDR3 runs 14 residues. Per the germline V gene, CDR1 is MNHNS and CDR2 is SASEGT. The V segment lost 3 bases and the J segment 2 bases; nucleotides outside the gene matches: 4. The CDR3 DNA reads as TGTGCCAGCAGTGACGACAGGGCACCCTACGAGCAGTACTTC. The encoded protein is CASSDDRAPYEQYF.

CDR3 protein: CASSSPTSGKYNEQFF. DNA for the CDR3: TGTGCCAGCAGCTCTCCCACTAGCGGGAAATACAATGAGCAGTTCTTC. The chain joins TRBV7-2 to TRBJ2-1; 10 positions match TRBD2. CDR1 and CDR2 from the germline V gene are SGHTA and FQGNSA. The CDR3 is 16 residues long. V lost 4 bases, J lost 4 bases, and 7 bases stayed unmatched.

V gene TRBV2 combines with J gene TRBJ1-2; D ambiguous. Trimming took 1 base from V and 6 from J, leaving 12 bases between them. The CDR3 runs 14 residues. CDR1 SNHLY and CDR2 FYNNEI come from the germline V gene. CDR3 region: CASSEEWQINGYTF. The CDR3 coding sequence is TGTGCCAGCAGTGAAGAATGGCAGATCAATGGCTACACCTTC. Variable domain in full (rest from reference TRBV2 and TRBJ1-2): EPEVTQTPSHQVTQMGQEVILRCVPISNHLYFYWYRQILGQKVEFLVSFYNNEISEKSEIFDDQFSVERPDGSNFTLKIRSTKLEDSAMYFCASSEEWQINGYTFGSGTRLTVV.

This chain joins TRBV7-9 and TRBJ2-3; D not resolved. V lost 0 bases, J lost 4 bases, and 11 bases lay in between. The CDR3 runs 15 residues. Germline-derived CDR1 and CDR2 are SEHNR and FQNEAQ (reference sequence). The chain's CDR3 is CASSLARTISDTQYF. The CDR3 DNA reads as TGTGCCAGCAGCTTAGCTCGGACCATATCAGATACGCAGTATTTT.

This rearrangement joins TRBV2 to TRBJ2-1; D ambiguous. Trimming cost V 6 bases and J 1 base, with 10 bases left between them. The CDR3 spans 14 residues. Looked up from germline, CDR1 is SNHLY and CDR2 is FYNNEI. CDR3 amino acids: CASRPQSSYNEQFF. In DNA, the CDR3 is TGTGCCAGCAGACCACAGAGTTCCTACAATGAGCAGTTCTTC.

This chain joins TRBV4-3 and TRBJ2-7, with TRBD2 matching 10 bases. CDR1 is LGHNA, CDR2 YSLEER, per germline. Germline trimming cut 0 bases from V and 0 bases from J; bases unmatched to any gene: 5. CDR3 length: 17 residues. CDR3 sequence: CASSQDLAGVLSYEQYF. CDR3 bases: TGCGCCAGCAGCCAAGATCTAGCGGGGGTCCTCTCCTACGAGCAGTACTTC.

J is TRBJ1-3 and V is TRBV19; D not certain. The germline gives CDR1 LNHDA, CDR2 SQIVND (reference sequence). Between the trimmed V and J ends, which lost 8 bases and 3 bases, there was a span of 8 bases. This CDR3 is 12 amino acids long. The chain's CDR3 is CASHGIGNTIYF. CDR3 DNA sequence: TGTGCCAGTCACGGAATTGGAAACACCATATATTTT.

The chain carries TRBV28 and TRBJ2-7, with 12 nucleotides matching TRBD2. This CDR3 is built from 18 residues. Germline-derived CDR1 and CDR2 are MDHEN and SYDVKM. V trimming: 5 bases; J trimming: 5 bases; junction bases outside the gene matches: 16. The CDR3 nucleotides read TGTGCCAGCAGTCTCCCTGTCGCTAGCGGGGGGGCCCGCGACGAGCAGTACTTC. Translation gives CASSLPVASGGARDEQYF.

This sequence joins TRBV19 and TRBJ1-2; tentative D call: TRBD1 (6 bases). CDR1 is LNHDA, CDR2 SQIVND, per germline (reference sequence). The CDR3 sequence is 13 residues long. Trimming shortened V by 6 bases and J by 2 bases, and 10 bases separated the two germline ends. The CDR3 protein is CASRLQGNYGYTF. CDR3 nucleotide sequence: TGTGCCAGTAGACTCCAGGGGAACTATGGCTACACCTTC.

CDR3 residues: CASSPERGQETQYF. Here the CDR3 DNA reads TGCGCCAGCAGTCCCGAGAGGGGCCAAGAGACCCAGTACTTC. The V and J genes are TRBV23-1 and TRBJ2-5; D might be TRBD1 or TRBD2, each matching 5 bases. TRBV23-1 is labeled an ORF, and its function is uncertain. The CDR3 length is 14 residues. Trimming took 4 bases from V and 1 from J, leaving 10 bases between them.

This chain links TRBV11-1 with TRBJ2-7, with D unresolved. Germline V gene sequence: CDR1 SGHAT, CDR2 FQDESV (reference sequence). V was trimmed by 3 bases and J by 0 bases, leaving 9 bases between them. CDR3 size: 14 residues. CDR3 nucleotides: TGTGCCAGCAGCTTCAGCGCCGACTCCTACGAGCAGTACTTC. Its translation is CASSFSADSYEQYF.

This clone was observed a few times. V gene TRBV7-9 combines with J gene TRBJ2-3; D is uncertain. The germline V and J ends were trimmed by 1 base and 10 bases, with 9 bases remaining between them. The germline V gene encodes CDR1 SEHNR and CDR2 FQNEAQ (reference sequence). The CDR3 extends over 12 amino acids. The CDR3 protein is CASSLDKGAQYF. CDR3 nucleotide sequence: TGTGCCAGCAGCTTAGATAAAGGAGCGCAGTATTTT. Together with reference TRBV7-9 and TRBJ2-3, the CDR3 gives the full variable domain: DTGVSQNPRHKITKRGQNVTFRCDPISEHNRLYWYRQTLGQGPEFLTYFQNEAQLEKSRLLSDRFSAERPKGSFSTLEIQRTEQGDSAMYLCASSLDKGAQYFGPGTRLTVL.

The CDR3 here is CASSPREWTNYGYTF. The DNA for the CDR3 is TGTGCCAGTAGTCCGCGGGAATGGACCAACTATGGCTACACCTTC. The chain combines TRBV19 with TRBJ1-2; D not resolved. Germline V gives CDR1 LNHDA, CDR2 SQIVND (reference sequence). Trimming took off 5 bases at V and 2 bases at J, with 15 bases between the two ends. This CDR3 has 15 amino acids.

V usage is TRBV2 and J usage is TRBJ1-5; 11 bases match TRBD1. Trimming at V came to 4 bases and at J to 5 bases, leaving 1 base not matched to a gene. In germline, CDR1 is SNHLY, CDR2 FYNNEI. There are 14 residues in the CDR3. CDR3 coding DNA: TGTGCCAGCAGTGGGACAGGGGGCTATCAGCCCCAGCATTTT. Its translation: CASSGTGGYQPQHF. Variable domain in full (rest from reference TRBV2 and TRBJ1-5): EPEVTQTPSHQVTQMGQEVILRCVPISNHLYFYWYRQILGQKVEFLVSFYNNEISEKSEIFDDQFSVERPDGSNFTLKIRSTKLEDSAMYFCASSGTGGYQPQHFGDGTRLSIL.

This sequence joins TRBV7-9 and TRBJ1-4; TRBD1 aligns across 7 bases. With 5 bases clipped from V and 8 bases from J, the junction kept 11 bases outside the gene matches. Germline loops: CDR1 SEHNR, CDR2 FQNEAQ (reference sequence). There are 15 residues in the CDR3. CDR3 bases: TGTGCCAGCAGCGCCGGGACCTTGACAGGGGAAAAACTGTTTTTT. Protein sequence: CASSAGTLTGEKLFF.

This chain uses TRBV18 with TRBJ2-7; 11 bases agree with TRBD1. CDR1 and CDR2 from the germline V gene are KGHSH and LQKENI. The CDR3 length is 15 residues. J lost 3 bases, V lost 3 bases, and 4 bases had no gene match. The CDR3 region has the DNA TGTGCCAGCTCACCCTTCGGGACAGGGGGCTACGAGCAGTACTTC. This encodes CASSPFGTGGYEQYF.

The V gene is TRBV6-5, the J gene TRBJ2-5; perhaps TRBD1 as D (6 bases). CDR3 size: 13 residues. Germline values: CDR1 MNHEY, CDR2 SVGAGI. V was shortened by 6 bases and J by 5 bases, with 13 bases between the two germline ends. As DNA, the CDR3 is TGTGCCAGCAGCAGGGGCCCTGAGGAGACCCAGTACTTC. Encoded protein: CASSRGPEETQYF.

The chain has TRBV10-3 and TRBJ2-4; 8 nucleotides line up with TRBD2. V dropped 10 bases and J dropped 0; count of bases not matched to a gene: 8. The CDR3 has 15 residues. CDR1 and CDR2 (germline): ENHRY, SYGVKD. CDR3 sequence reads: CATWDGGGAKNIQYF. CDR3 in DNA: TGTGCCACATGGGACGGGGGGGGAGCCAAAAACATTCAGTACTTC.

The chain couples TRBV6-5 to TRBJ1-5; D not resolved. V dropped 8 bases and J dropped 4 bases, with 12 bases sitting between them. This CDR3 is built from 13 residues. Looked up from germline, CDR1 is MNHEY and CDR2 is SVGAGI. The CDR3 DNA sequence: TGTGCCAGCCGCCCCGATCAGAATCAGCCCCAGCATTTT. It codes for CASRPDQNQPQHF.

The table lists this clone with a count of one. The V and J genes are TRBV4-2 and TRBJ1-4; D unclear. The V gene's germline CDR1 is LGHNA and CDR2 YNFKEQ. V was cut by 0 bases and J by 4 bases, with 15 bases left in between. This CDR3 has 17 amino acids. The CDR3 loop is CASSQDTGRASNEKLFF. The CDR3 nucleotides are TGTGCCAGCAGCCAAGATACGGGGAGGGCCAGTAATGAAAAACTGTTTTTT.

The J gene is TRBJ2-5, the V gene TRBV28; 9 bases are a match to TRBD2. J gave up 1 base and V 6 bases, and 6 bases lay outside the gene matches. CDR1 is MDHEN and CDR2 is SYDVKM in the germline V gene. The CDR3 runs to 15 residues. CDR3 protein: CASRQIAGAQETQYF. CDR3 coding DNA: TGTGCCAGCAGGCAAATAGCGGGGGCCCAAGAGACCCAGTACTTC.

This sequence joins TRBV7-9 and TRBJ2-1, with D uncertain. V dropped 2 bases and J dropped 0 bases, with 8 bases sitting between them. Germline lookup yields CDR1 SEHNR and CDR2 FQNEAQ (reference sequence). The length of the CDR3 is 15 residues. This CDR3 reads CASSLLASSYNEQFF. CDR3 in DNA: TGTGCCAGCAGCTTATTGGCCAGCTCCTACAATGAGCAGTTCTTC. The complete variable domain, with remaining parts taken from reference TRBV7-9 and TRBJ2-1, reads DTGVSQNPRHKITKRGQNVTFRCDPISEHNRLYWYRQTLGQGPEFLTYFQNEAQLEKSRLLSDRFSAERPKGSFSTLEIQRTEQGDSAMYLCASSLLASSYNEQFFGPGTRLTVL.

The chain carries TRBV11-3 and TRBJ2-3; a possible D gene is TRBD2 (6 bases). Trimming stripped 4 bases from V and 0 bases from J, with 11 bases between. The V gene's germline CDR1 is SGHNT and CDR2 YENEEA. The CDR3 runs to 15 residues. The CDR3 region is CASSSKSGSTDTQYF. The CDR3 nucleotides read TGTGCCAGCAGCTCCAAGAGCGGGAGCACAGATACGCAGTATTTT.

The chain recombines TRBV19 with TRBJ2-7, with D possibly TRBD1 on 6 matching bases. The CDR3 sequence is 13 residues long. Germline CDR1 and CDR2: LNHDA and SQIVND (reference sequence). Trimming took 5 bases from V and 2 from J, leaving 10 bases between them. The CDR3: CASSVRGPYEQYF. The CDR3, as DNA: TGTGCCAGTAGTGTCAGGGGTCCCTACGAGCAGTACTTC. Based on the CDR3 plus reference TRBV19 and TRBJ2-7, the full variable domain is DGGITQSPKYLFRKEGQNVTLSCEQNLNHDAMYWYRQDPGQGLRLIYYSQIVNDFQKGDIAEGYSVSREKKESFPLTVTSAQKNPTAFYLCASSVRGPYEQYFGPGTRLTVT.

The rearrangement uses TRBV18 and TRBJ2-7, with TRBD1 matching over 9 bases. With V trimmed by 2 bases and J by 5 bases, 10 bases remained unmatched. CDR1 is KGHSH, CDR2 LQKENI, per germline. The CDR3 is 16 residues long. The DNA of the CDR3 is TGTGCCAGCTCACCATCCGCTGACAGGGGGGTTGACGAGCAGTACTTC. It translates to CASSPSADRGVDEQYF.

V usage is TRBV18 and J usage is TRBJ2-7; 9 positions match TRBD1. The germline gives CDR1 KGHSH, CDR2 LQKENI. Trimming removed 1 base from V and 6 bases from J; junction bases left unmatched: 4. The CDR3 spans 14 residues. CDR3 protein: CASSPRDRDVEQYF. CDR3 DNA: TGTGCCAGCTCACCACGGGACAGGGATGTCGAGCAGTACTTC.

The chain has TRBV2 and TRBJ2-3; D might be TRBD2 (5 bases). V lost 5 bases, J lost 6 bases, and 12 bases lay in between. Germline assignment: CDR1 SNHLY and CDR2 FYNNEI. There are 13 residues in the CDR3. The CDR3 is CASSSRGFDTQYF. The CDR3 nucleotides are TGTGCCAGCAGTTCCCGGGGATTTGATACGCAGTATTTT.

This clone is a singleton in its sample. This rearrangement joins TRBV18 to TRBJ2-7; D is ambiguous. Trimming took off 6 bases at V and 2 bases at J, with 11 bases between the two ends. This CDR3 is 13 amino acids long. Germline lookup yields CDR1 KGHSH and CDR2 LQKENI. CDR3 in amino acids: CASSDQSPYEQYF. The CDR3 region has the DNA TGTGCCAGCTCGGACCAGAGTCCCTACGAGCAGTACTTC.

CDR3 region: CASSFPSVSGYTF. The CDR3 DNA reads as TGCGCCAGCAGCTTCCCCTCCGTGAGTGGCTACACCTTC. This sequence joins TRBV5-1 and TRBJ1-2; D call uncertain. This CDR3 is built from 13 residues. Germline V CDR1 and CDR2: SGHRS, YFSETQ. V was shortened by 2 bases and J by 7 bases, with 12 bases between the two germline ends.

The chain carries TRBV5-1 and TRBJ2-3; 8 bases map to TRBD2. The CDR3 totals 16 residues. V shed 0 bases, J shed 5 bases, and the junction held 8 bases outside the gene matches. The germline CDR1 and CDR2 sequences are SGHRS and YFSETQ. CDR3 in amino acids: CASSLVVRGGLDTQYF. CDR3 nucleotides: TGCGCCAGCAGCTTGGTAGTCCGGGGGGGCCTAGATACGCAGTATTTT.